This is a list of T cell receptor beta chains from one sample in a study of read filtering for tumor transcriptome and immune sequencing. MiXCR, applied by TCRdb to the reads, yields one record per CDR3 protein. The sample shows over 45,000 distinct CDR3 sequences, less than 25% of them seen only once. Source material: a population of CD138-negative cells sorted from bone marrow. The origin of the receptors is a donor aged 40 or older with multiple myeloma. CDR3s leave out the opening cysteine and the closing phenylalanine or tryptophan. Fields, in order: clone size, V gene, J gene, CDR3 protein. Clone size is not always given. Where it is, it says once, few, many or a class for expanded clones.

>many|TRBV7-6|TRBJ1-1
ASSLSEGQGFPEAF
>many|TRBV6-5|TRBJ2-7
ASSYSGQGVTYEQY
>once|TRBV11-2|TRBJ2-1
ASGPGPAHGSNEQF
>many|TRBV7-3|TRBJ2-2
ASSPSPAGELF
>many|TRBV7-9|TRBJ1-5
ASSLVDSNQPQH
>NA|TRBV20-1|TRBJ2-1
SARGSGTLSHSEQF
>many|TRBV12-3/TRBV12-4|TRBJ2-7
ASSGGGSSRPTHEQY
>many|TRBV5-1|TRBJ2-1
ASSSHPGQVPDNEQF
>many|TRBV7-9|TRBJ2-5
ASSPRTSEETQY
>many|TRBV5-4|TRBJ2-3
ASSRGGAGTDTQY
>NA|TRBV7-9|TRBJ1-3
ASGQGSSGNTIY
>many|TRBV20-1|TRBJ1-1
SARRGADTEAF
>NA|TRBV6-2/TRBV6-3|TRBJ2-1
ASRAGQHNEQF
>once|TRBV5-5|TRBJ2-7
ASSLDAGMDEQH
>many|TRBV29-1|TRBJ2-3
SVADRSSTDTQY
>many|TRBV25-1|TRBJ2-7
ASSGGVASSYEQY
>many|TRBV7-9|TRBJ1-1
ASSLAGRNTEAF
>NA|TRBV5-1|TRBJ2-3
ASSHEGPGTSTY
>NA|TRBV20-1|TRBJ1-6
SASKSPPVSSYNSPLH
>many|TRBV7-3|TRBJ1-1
ASSLGGYGTEAF
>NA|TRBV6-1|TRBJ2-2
ASRVGQFGGELF
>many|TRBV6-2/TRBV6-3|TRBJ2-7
ASSYGVVMTYEQY
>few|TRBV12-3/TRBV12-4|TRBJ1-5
ASRLGTGGGQPQH
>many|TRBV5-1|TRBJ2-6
ASRPGSSGANVLT
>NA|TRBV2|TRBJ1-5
AVARRGGNQLQH
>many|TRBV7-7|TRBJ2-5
ASSTGGQWATQY
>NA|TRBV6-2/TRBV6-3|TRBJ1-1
ASSGQTYEAF
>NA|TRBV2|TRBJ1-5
ASRRGLQPQH
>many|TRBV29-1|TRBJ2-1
SVAGTARDNEQF
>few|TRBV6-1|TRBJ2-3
ASSEGGRAADTQY
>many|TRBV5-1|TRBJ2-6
ASSFLAGNSGANVLT
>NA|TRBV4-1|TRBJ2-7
ASSQVPGGTAREQY
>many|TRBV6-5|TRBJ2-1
ASRGTGAGNEQF
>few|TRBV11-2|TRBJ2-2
ASSLKGQGNTGELF
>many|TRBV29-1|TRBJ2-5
SVAKRGGLRETQY
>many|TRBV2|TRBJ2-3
ASSDLAAGYSDTQY
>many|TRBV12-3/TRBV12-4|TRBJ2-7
ASSFRDYEQY
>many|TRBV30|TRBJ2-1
AWSMGTSGRADEQF
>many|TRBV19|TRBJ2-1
ASSIDRASVRNEQF
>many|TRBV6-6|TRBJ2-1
ASSYSAGRDPNEQF
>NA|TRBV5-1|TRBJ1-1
ASSLAQGAVEEAF
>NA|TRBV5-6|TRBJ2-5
ASSSGRPQETQY
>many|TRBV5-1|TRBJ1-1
ASSLQSQNTEAF
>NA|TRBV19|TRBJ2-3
ASSLGIRRLDTQY
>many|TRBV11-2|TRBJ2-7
ASSLVGVWGSTYEQY
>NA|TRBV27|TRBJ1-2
ASSWGGTNYGYT
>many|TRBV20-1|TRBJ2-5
SASSAQETQY
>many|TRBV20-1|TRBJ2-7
SARVLAGAHYEQY
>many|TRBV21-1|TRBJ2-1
ASSKNGVTGNEQF
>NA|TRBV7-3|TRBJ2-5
ASSLTSQARKTQY